This passage covers 23 T cell receptor beta chains from one sample sequenced in a study of CD8+ T cells in alopecia areata. Sequencing used cDNA as its template, made by extracting RNA and reverse transcribing it. The protocol was immunoSEQ multiplex PCR, while the TCRdb copy is restricted to in-frame clones and leaves out a portion. The sample has under 300,000 clones; roughly 69% are singletons. Sequences were derived from CD4+ T cells sorted from blood, sampled at week 0. The receptor source for this set is a human donor with alopecia areata.

This clone has only a few counts. This sequence joins TRBV29-1 and TRBJ1-5; a possible D gene is TRBD1 (5 bases). CDR3 size: 14 residues. Germline assignment: CDR1 SQVTM and CDR2 ANQGSEA. The germline V and J ends were trimmed by 5 bases and 0 bases, with 11 bases remaining between them. CDR3 DNA: TGCAGCGTTTCCGACAGCCATAGCAATCAGCCCCAGCATTTT. It specifies CSVSDSHSNQPQHF.

The chain couples TRBV5-1 to TRBJ2-5; D is undetermined. This CDR3 region has 15 residues. Trimming took 1 base from V and 5 from J, leaving 15 bases between them. Per the germline V gene, CDR1 is SGHRS and CDR2 is YFSETQ. CDR3 in DNA: TGCGCCAGCAGCTTGCTCGCTCCCGGAGAGGAGACCCAGTACTTC. It is translated as CASSLLAPGEETQYF.

J is TRBJ2-1 and V is TRBV7-2; D might be TRBD1 (5 bases). The CDR3 totals 14 residues. Between the trimmed V and J ends, which lost 3 bases and 4 bases, there was a span of 10 bases. CDR1 and CDR2 (germline): SGHTA, FQGNSA. The CDR3 DNA follows: TGTGCCAGCAGCTTGGCAGGGCCATACAATGAGCAGTTCTTC. Amino acids: CASSLAGPYNEQFF.

This clone was observed a few times. This chain connects TRBV4-3 to TRBJ1-4; D is ambiguous. Per the germline V gene, CDR1 is LGHNA and CDR2 is YSLEER. The CDR3 is 13 amino acids. The V and J ends lost 2 bases and 7 bases respectively, with 8 bases between them. The CDR3 is CASSQRVSEKLFF. The CDR3 DNA sequence: TGCGCCAGCAGCCAAAGGGTCAGTGAAAAACTGTTTTTT.

This clone has a handful of counts. Written as DNA, the CDR3 is TGTGCCAGCAGCTTACTCCCGGGAGGGACCGGGGAGCTGTTTTTT. Protein sequence: CASSLLPGGTGELFF. The rearrangement uses TRBV7-9 and TRBJ2-2; 8 bases agree with TRBD2. The CDR3 loop spans 15 amino acids. CDR1 is SEHNR, CDR2 FQNEAQ, per germline (reference sequence). V dropped 2 bases and J dropped 5; count of bases not matched to a gene: 4.

Concerning this clone itself: Other DNA sequences in this specimen translate into the identical CDR3. The J gene is TRBJ2-3, the V gene TRBV29-1; D may correspond to TRBD1 or TRBD2 (5 bases each). The germline V and J ends were trimmed by 4 bases and 2 bases, with 7 bases remaining between them. The CDR3 spans 12 residues. Germline CDR1 and CDR2: SQVTM and ANQGSEA. The CDR3 sequence: CSVVGPTDTQYF. As DNA, the CDR3 is TGCAGCGTTGTGGGACCCACAGATACGCAGTATTTT.

The chain has TRBV29-1 and TRBJ2-7; TRBD2 agrees at 10 bases. Germline V gene data show CDR1 as SQVTM and CDR2 as ANQGSEA. The CDR3 extends over 14 amino acids. V gave up 4 bases and J gave up 6 bases; unmatched junction bases: 9. CDR3 nucleotide sequence: TGCAGCGTTGGCCAAGCGGGGGGGCCTGGCGAGCAGTACTTC. This sequence encodes CSVGQAGGPGEQYF.

The chain has TRBV7-9 and TRBJ2-5; TRBD2 matches 7 bases. The CDR3 runs to 12 residues. The ends lost 1 base at V and 10 bases at J; junction bases unmatched: 3. Looked up from germline, CDR1 is SEHNR and CDR2 is FQNEAQ (reference sequence). CDR3 sequence reads: CASSLGPGGQYF. In DNA, the CDR3 is TGTGCCAGCAGCTTAGGACCGGGGGGCCAGTACTTC.

The CDR3 loop reads CALMGLAGHNEQFF. CDR3 sequence (DNA): TGTGCCTTGATGGGACTAGCGGGCCACAATGAGCAGTTCTTC. V usage is TRBV30 and J usage is TRBJ2-1; 12 nucleotides line up with TRBD2. Germline V gene data show CDR1 as GTSNPN and CDR2 as SVGIG (reference sequence). The CDR3 loop spans 14 amino acids. V lost 7 bases, J lost 5 bases, and 6 bases stayed unmatched.

The chain combines TRBV30 with TRBJ2-2; D is possibly TRBD1 (6 bases). The length of the CDR3 is 12 residues. Trimming left V 8 bases short and J 1 base short, with 8 bases between. Germline CDR1 is GTSNPN and CDR2 is SVGIG (reference sequence). This CDR3 reads CAGGRNTGELFF. The DNA for the CDR3 is TGTGCCGGGGGCAGGAACACCGGGGAGCTGTTTTTT.

The rearrangement uses TRBV5-1 and TRBJ2-1; TRBD1 agrees at 8 bases. V lost 4 bases, J lost 8 bases, and 8 bases stayed unmatched. CDR1 is SGHRS, CDR2 YFSETQ, per germline. The CDR3 totals 14 residues. The CDR3 DNA sequence: TGCGCCAGCAGCCTACAGACAGGGGACGATGAGCAGTTCTTC. It specifies CASSLQTGDDEQFF.

The J gene is TRBJ1-4, the V gene TRBV5-1; D gene ambiguous. The CDR3 is made up of 14 amino acids. Deletions cut 4 bases from V and 0 bases from J, with 7 bases between. CDR1 is SGHRS, CDR2 YFSETQ, per germline. CDR3 sequence (DNA): TGCGCCAGCAGCACTCCGGCAACTAATGAAAAACTGTTTTTT. Amino acid sequence: CASSTPATNEKLFF.

This rearrangement joins TRBV4-2 to TRBJ2-5; 8 nucleotides line up with TRBD2. This CDR3 has 14 residues. The V gene end was trimmed by 3 bases and the J gene end by 4 bases; junction bases not matched to a gene: 4. CDR1 is LGHNA, CDR2 YNFKEQ, per germline. The DNA for the CDR3 is TGTGCCAGCAGCCAGGACAGCGGGGGAGAGACCCAGTACTTC. Translated, it gives CASSQDSGGETQYF.

V gene TRBV5-4 combines with J gene TRBJ2-5, with D possibly matching TRBD2 (6 bases). The CDR3 consists of 16 residues. V lost 4 bases and J 3 bases, leaving 19 bases between the germline ends. From germline, CDR1 is SGHNT and CDR2 YYREEE (reference sequence). This CDR3 is CASSNKFGGRKETQYF. In nucleotides, the CDR3 is TGTGCCAGCAGCAATAAGTTCGGGGGAAGGAAAGAGACCCAGTACTTC.

The chain links TRBV5-1 to TRBJ1-6, with a possible D match to TRBD1 (6 bases). The germline V gene encodes CDR1 SGHRS and CDR2 YFSETQ. This CDR3 comprises 17 residues. Trimming took off 5 bases at V and 0 bases at J, with 15 bases between the two ends. The CDR3 DNA reads TGCGCCAGCAGGCGAGGACAGACCAACTCCTATAATTCACCCCTCCACTTT. This translates into CASRRGQTNSYNSPLHF.

The chain has TRBV5-6 and TRBJ1-6; no reliable D call. Germline-derived CDR1 and CDR2 are SGHDT and YYEEEE. The CDR3 has 12 residues. Between the trimmed V and J ends, which lost 4 bases and 7 bases, there was a span of 6 bases. CDR3 nucleotide sequence: TGTGCCAGCAGCACGGTGAATTCACCCCTCCACTTT. It yields the protein CASSTVNSPLHF.

The rearrangement joins TRBV2 to TRBJ1-2; 8 bases fit TRBD1. The CDR3 is 14 residues long. Germline V gene sequence: CDR1 SNHLY, CDR2 FYNNEI. V was pared by 1 base and J by 5 bases, with 3 bases of the junction left unmatched. CDR3 region: CASSEDDRGYGYTF. In DNA form, the CDR3 reads TGTGCCAGCAGTGAAGACGACAGGGGTTATGGCTACACCTTC.

J is TRBJ2-7 and V is TRBV27; 8 nucleotides match TRBD2. This CDR3 has 15 residues. Germline V gene sequence: CDR1 MNHEY, CDR2 SMNVEV (reference sequence). With 7 bases clipped from V and 0 bases from J, the junction kept 8 bases outside the gene matches. In nucleotides, the CDR3 is TGTGCCAGCACGGTAATAGCGGGGCGCTCCTACGAGCAGTACTTC. Its translation is CASTVIAGRSYEQYF.

The CDR3 protein is CASSPGPLTDTQYF. DNA of the CDR3: TGCGCCAGCAGCCCTGGCCCCCTCACAGATACGCAGTATTTT. The chain uses TRBV5-1 and TRBJ2-3, with unresolved D. Per the germline V gene, CDR1 is SGHRS and CDR2 is YFSETQ. CDR3 length equals 14 residues. Trimming cost V 4 bases and J 2 bases, with 11 bases left between them.

Of note for this clone: Other nucleotide sequences from this sample produce the same CDR3. The chain joins TRBV4-3 to TRBJ2-3; 9 bases fit TRBD2. J lost 3 bases, V lost 4 bases, and 5 bases had no gene match. The CDR3 runs 15 residues. Germline CDR1 is LGHNA and CDR2 is YSLEER. The CDR3 reads CASSPGLAGTDTQYF. CDR3 nucleotide sequence: TGCGCCAGCAGCCCTGGGCTAGCGGGGACAGATACGCAGTATTTT.

CDR3 coding DNA: TGTGCCAGCAGCCGCAATGCGGAGACCCAGTACTTC. It encodes CASSRNAETQYF. The V call is TRBV7-9, the J call TRBJ2-5, with unresolved D. Trimming pared 5 bases from V and 5 bases from J, leaving 9 bases between. The length of the CDR3 is 12 residues. Germline CDR1 reads SEHNR; CDR2 reads FQNEAQ (reference sequence). The variable domain in full, with the rest retrieved from reference TRBV7-9 and TRBJ2-5, is DTGVSQNPRHKITKRGQNVTFRCDPISEHNRLYWYRQTLGQGPEFLTYFQNEAQLEKSRLLSDRFSAERPKGSFSTLEIQRTEQGDSAMYLCASSRNAETQYFGPGTRLLVL.

The chain is built from TRBV29-1 and TRBJ2-7; weak D call: TRBD1 (5 bases). The CDR3 is made up of 12 amino acids. Germline loops: CDR1 SQVTM, CDR2 ANQGSEA. V dropped 4 bases and J dropped 5 bases, with 12 bases sitting between them. The CDR3 reads CSVAAGRHEQYF. The CDR3 DNA is TGCAGCGTTGCGGCAGGGCGCCACGAGCAGTACTTC.

This clone has more than one count but fewer than ten. The sample holds other DNA sequences that translate to the same CDR3. The V call is TRBV7-2, the J call TRBJ2-5; D possibly corresponds to TRBD2 (6 bases). CDR1 is SGHTA and CDR2 is FQGNSA in the germline V gene. Trimming pared 4 bases from V and 3 bases from J, leaving 12 bases between. This CDR3 spans 14 amino acids. The CDR3 sequence is CASSSNRGKETQYF. In DNA, the CDR3 is TGTGCCAGCAGCTCAAACCGGGGGAAAGAGACCCAGTACTTC.